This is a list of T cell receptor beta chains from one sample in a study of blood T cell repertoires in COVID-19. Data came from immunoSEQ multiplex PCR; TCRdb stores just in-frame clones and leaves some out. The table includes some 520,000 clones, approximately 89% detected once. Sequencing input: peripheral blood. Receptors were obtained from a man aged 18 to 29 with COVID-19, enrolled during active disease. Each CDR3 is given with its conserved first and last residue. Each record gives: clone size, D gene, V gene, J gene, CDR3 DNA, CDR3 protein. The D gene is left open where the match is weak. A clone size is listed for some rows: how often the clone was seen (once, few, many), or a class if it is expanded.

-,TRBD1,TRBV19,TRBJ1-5,TGTGCCAGTAGTTCCGGACAGGTGAAGAATCAGCCCCAGCATTTT,CASSSGQVKNQPQHF
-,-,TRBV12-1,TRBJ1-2,TGTGCCAGCAGCTTCACCCCGGGACAGGGAAATTCTGGCTACACCTTC,CASSFTPGQGNSGYTF
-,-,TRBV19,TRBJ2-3,TGTGCCAGTACATCCAATCGGGCAGATACGCAGTATTTT,CASTSNRADTQYF
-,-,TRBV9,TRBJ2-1,TGTGCCAGCAGCGTAGGGTTAGCCCAATACAATGAGCAGTTCTTC,CASSVGLAQYNEQFF
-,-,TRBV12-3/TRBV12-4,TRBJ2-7,TGTGCCAGCAGCCCGAGCTCCTACGAGCAGTACTTC,CASSPSSYEQYF
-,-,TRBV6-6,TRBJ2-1,TGTGCCAGCAGTTACGGGACTCAAAATGAGCAGTTCTTC,CASSYGTQNEQFF
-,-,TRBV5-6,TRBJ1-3,TGTGCCAGCAGCTTGGAATTCCCAGGGGATTTGAGAAACACCATATATTTT,CASSLEFPGDLRNTIYF
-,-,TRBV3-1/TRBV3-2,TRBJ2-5,TGTGCCAGCAGCCAACAGGGTAACTCCCAAGAGACCCAGTACTTC,CASSQQGNSQETQYF
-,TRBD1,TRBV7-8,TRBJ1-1,TGTGCCAGCAGCCGAGACAGGGGGAACACTGAAGCTTTCTTT,CASSRDRGNTEAFF
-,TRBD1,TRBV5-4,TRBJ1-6,TGTGCCAGCAGCTTTATGGGACAGGGTGATTCACCCCTCCACTTT,CASSFMGQGDSPLHF
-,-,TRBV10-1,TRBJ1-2,TGCGCCAGCAGTGAATCACTAAACTATGGCTACACCTTC,CASSESLNYGYTF
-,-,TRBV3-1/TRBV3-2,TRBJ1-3,TGTGCCAGCAGCCAAGATCTGGACAGAAAAATAATTGGAAACACCATATATTTT,CASSQDLDRKIIGNTIYF
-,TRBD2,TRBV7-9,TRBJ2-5,TGTGCCAGCAGCTCACTAGCGGAGACGTACCAAGAGACCCAGTACTTC,CASSSLAETYQETQYF
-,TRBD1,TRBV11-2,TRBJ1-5,TGTGCCAGCAGCTTAACAACAGGGGCGAATCAGCCCCAGCATTTT,CASSLTTGANQPQHF
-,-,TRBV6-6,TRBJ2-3,TGTGCCAGCAGCAGCTGGACAGGGAGGGGCACAGATACGCAGTATTTT,CASSSWTGRGTDTQYF
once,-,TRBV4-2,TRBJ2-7,TGTGCCAGCAGCCAAGAGGTCGCTGGCGGCTACGAGCAGTACTTC,CASSQEVAGGYEQYF
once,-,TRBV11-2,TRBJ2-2,TGTGCCAGCAGGAGGGAGAACACCGGGGAGCTGTTTTTT,CASRRENTGELFF